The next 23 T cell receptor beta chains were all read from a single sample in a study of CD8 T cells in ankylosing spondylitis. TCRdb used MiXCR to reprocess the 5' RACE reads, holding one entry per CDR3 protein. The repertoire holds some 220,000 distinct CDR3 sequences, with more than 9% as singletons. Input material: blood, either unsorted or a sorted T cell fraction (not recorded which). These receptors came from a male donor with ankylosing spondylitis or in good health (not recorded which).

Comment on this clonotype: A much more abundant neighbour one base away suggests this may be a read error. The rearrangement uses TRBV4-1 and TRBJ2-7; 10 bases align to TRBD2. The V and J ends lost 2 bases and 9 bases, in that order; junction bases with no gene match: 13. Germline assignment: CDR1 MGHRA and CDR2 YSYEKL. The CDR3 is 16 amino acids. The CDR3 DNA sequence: TGCGCCAGCAGCCAAATCGGGACTAGCGAGTTGAGGGCGCAGTACTTC. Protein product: CASSQIGTSELRAQYF.

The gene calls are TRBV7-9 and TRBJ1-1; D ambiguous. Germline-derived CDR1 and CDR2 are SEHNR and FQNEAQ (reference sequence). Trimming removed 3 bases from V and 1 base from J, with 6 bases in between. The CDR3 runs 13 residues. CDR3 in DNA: TGTGCCAGCAGCTTTGGGAAGAACACTGAAGCTTTCTTT. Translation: CASSFGKNTEAFF.

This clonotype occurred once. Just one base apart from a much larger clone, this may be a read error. The CDR3 reads CASSLGVQAGREKLFF. The CDR3 DNA follows: TGCGCCAGCAGCTTGGGAGTCCAGGCAGGACGAGAAAAACTGTTTTTT. V and J are TRBV5-1 and TRBJ1-4; no firm D call. The germline V gene encodes CDR1 SGHRS and CDR2 YFSETQ. There are 16 residues in the CDR3. V lost 0 bases and J 8 bases, leaving 17 bases between the germline ends.

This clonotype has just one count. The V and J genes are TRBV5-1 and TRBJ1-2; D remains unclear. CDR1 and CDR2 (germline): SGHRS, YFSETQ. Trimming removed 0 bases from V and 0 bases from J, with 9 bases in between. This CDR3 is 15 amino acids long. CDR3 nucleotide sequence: TGCGCCAGCAGCTTGGGGCAGGACGCTAACTATGGCTACACCTTC. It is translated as CASSLGQDANYGYTF.

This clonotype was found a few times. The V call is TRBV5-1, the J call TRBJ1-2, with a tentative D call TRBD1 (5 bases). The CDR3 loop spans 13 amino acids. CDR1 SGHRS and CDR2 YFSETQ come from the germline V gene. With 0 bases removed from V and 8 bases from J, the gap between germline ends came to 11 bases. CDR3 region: CASSLGQPVGYTF. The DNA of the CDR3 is TGCGCCAGCAGCTTGGGACAGCCAGTCGGCTACACCTTC. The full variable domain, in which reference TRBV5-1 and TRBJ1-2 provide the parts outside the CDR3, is KAGVTQTPRYLIKTRGQQVTLSCSPISGHRSVSWYQQTPGQGLQFLFEYFSETQRNKGNFPGRFSGRQFSNSRSEMNVSTLELGDSALYLCASSLGQPVGYTFGSGTRLTVV.

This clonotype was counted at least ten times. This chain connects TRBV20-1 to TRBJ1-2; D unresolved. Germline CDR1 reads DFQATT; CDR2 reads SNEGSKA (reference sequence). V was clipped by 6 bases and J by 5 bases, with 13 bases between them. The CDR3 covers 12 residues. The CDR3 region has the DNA TGCAGTGCCTCGACCTTAGGGTATGGCTACACCTTC. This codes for CSASTLGYGYTF.

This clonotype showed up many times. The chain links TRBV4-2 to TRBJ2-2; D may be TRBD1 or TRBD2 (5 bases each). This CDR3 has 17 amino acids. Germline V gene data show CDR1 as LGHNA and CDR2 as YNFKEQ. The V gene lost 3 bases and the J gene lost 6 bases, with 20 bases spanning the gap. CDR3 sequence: CASSQALGPAMAGELFF. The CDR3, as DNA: TGTGCCAGCAGCCAGGCTTTGGGACCTGCCATGGCCGGGGAGCTGTTTTTT.

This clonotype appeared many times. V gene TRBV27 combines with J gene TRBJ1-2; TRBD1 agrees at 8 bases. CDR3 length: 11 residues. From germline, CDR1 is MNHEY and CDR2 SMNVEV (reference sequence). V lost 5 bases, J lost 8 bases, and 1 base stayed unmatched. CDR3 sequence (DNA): TGTGCCAGCAGTAGGACAGGGGGCTACACCTTC. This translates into CASSRTGGYTF.

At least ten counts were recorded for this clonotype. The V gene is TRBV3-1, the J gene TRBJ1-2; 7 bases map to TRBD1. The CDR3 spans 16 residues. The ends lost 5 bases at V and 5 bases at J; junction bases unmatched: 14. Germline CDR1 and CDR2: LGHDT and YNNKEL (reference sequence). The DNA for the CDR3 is TGTGCCAGCAGCAACGCCCCCGGGACAGAGAGTTATGGCTACACCTTC. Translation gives CASSNAPGTESYGYTF.

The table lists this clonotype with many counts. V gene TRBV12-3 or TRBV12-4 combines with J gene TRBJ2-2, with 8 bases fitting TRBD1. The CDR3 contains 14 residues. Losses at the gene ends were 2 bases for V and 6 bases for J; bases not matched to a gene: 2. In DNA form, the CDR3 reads TGTGCCAGCAGTTTAAGGACAGGGTCCGGGGAGCTGTTTTTT. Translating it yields CASSLRTGSGELFF.

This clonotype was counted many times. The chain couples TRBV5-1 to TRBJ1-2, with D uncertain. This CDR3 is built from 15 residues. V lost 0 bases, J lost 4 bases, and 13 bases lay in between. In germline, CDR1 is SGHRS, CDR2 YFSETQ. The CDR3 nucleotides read TGCGCCAGCAGCTTGGCTGGCACCGGTGGCTATGGCTACACCTTC. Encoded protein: CASSLAGTGGYGYTF.

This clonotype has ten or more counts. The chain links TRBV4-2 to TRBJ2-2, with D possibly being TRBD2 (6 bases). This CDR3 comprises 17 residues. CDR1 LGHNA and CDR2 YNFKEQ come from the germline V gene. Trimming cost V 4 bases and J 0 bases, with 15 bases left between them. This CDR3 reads CASSPKGSGANTGELFF. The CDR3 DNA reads TGTGCCAGCAGCCCGAAGGGTAGCGGAGCGAACACCGGGGAGCTGTTTTTT.

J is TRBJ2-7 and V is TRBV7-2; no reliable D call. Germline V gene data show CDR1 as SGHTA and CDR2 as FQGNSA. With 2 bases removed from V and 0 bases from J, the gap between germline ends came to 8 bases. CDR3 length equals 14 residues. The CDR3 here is CASSLRTVSYEQYF. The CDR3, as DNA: TGTGCCAGCAGCTTACGCACAGTCTCCTACGAGCAGTACTTC.

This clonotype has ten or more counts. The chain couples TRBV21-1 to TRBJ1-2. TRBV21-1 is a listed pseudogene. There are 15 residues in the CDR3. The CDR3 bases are TGTGCCAGCAGCAAAGGGAGGGGGCCCTCCTATGGCTACACCTTC. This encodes CASSKGRGPSYGYTF.

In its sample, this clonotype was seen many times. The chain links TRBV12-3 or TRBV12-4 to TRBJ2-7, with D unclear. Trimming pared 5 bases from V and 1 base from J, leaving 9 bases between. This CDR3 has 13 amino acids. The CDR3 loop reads CASSRSYSYEQYF. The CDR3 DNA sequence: TGTGCCAGCAGTCGATCCTATTCCTACGAGCAGTACTTC.

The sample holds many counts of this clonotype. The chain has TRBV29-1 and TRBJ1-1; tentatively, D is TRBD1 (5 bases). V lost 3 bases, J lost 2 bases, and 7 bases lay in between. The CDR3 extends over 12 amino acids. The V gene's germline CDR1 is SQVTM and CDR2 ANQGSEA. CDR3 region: CSVERGNTEAFF. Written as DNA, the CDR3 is TGCAGCGTTGAGAGGGGAAACACTGAAGCTTTCTTT.

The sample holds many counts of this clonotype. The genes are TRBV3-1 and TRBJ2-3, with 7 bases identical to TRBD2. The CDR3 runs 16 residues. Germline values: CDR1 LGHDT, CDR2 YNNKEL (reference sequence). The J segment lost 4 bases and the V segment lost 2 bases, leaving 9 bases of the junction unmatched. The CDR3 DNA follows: TGTGCCAGCAGCCAACCCAGACTAGCAGGGCCAGATACGCAGTATTTT. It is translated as CASSQPRLAGPDTQYF.

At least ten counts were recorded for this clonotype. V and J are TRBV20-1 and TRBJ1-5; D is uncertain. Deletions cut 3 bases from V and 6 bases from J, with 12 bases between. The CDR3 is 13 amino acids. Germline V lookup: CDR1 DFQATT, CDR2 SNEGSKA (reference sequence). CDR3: CSASRAEAQPQHF. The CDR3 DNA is TGCAGTGCTAGCCGGGCGGAGGCTCAGCCCCAGCATTTT.

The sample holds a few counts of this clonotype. The CDR3 region has the DNA TGTGCCACCAGTGGCGGAGGAGGCACAGATACGCAGTATTTT. Translating it yields CATSGGGGTDTQYF. The rearrangement links TRBV24-1 to TRBJ2-3; perhaps TRBD2 as D (5 bases). V was clipped by 5 bases and J by 1 base, with 9 bases between them. Looked up from germline, CDR1 is KGHDR and CDR2 is SFDVKD. CDR3 length: 14 residues.

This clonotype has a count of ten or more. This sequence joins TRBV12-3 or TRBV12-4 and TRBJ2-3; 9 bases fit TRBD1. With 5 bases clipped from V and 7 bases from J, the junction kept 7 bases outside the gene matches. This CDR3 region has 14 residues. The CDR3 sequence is CASSLDRGMNTQYF. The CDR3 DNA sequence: TGTGCCAGCAGTCTGGACAGGGGCATGAATACGCAGTATTTT.

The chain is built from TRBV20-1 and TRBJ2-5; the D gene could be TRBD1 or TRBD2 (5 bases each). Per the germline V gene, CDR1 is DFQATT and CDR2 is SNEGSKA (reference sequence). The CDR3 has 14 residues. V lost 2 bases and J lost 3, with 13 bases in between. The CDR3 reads CSARKGLAEETQYF. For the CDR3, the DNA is TGCAGTGCTAGAAAGGGGCTAGCCGAAGAGACCCAGTACTTC.

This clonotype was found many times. In nucleotides, the CDR3 is TGTGCCAGCAGTTTAGTGGGATTCTCGGCGAGTGAGCAGTTCTTC. Amino acid sequence: CASSLVGFSASEQFF. The chain is built from TRBV12-3 or TRBV12-4 and TRBJ2-1; D remains unclear. This CDR3 has 15 residues. Trimming shortened V by 1 base and J by 9 bases, and 16 bases separated the two germline ends.

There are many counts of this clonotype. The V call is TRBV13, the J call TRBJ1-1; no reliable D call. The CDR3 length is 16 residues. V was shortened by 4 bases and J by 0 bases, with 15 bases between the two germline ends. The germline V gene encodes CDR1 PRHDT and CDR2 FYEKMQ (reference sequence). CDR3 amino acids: CASSSARKGLNTEAFF. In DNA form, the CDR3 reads TGTGCCAGCAGCTCCGCCCGAAAGGGATTGAACACTGAAGCTTTCTTT.